This TCR beta chain originates from a study of Tregs in tolerant kidney transplant recipients. In the case of this clone: Its antigen is as yet unknown.

Assay: immunoSEQ multiplex PCR; the TCRdb copy retains only in-frame clones and omits some. The sample holds some 70,000 clones, roughly 89% seen once. Study outcomes and limitations: Biological reproducibility was not directly addressed in this study.

The origin of this receptor is a human donor in good health. What was sequenced was CD4+ T cells from blood.

This CDR3 reads CASRLASVGEQYF. Written as DNA, the CDR3 is TGTGCCAGCAGACTAGCGTCGGTGGGGGAGCAGTACTTC. The chain links TRBV6-6 to TRBJ2-7, with 7 positions matching TRBD2. CDR3 length: 13 amino acids. CDR1 is MNHNY and CDR2 is SVGAGI in the germline V gene (reference sequence). V lost 6 bases and J lost 7; bases outside the gene matches: 9.